The 31 T cell receptor beta chains below come from one sample, sequenced in a study of blood T cell repertoires in COVID-19. The table came from immunoSEQ multiplex PCR; TCRdb's copy has only in-frame clones and leaves some out. Of 55,000 to 65,000 clones listed, 89% are singletons. Sequenced: peripheral blood. These receptors originate from a woman aged 55-70 years with COVID-19, enrolled during active disease.

The chain employs TRBV19 and TRBJ2-7; 7 bases match TRBD2. Germline assignment: CDR1 LNHDA and CDR2 SQIVND (reference sequence). This CDR3 comprises 14 residues. V lost 5 bases and J lost 2; bases outside the gene matches: 6. This CDR3 reads CASSLTSSTYEQYF. The CDR3 coding sequence is TGTGCCAGTAGTCTGACTAGCTCTACCTACGAGCAGTACTTC.

This chain uses TRBV4-1 with TRBJ2-1, with 10 bases lining up with TRBD1. The V and J ends lost 2 bases and 7 bases, in that order; junction bases with no gene match: 5. This CDR3 contains 15 residues. Germline CDR1 and CDR2: MGHRA and YSYEKL. This CDR3 reads CASSQPRDRGNEQFF. CDR3 nucleotide sequence: TGCGCCAGCAGCCAACCCCGGGACAGGGGAAATGAGCAGTTCTTC.

This clone was counted between two and nine times. The V gene is TRBV5-5, the J gene TRBJ1-2, with D perhaps TRBD1 (5 bases). Germline CDR1 and CDR2: SGHKS and YYEKEE (reference sequence). The CDR3 sequence is 15 residues long. The ends were cut back, 3 bases at V and 0 bases at J, with 12 bases in the middle. CDR3 residues: CASSSLLTANYGYTF. DNA of the CDR3: TGTGCCAGCAGCTCCCTCCTGACAGCTAACTATGGCTACACCTTC.

This chain uses TRBV27 with TRBJ2-1; 8 bases line up with TRBD2. V shed 7 bases and J 4 bases; nucleotides not matched to a gene: 6. The CDR3 covers 14 residues. The V gene's germline CDR1 is MNHEY and CDR2 SMNVEV (reference sequence). CDR3 protein: CASNIAGRYNEQFF. Here the CDR3 DNA reads TGTGCCAGCAATATAGCGGGGAGATACAATGAGCAGTTCTTC.

The sample holds many counts of this clone. The chain has TRBV2 and TRBJ2-1; TRBD2 matches at 10 bases. V gave up 7 bases and J gave up 6 bases; unmatched junction bases: 6. The germline gives CDR1 SNHLY, CDR2 FYNNEI. The CDR3 spans 14 residues. The CDR3 DNA sequence: TGTGCCAGCACTGGACTAGCGGCGATCAATGAGCAGTTCTTC. Translated: CASTGLAAINEQFF.

This clone was recorded only once. The rearrangement links TRBV9 to TRBJ2-7; D is uncertain. The ends were cut back, 4 bases at V and 6 bases at J, with 17 bases in the middle. Per germline, CDR1 SGDLS and CDR2 YYNGEE. The CDR3 has 14 residues. CDR3 region: CASSPGTAPAEQYF. DNA of the CDR3: TGTGCCAGCAGCCCCGGAACAGCTCCGGCCGAGCAGTACTTC.

This clone was found a few times. J is TRBJ2-7 and V is TRBV15; perhaps TRBD1 as D (6 bases). From germline, CDR1 is LNHNV and CDR2 YYDKDF (reference sequence). V lost 1 base to trimming and J lost 4 bases, with 14 bases between them. This CDR3 has 15 residues. CDR3 nucleotide sequence: TGTGCCACCAGCAGAGGTGCGCAAAGGGGGTACGAGCAGTACTTC. It codes for CATSRGAQRGYEQYF.

J is TRBJ2-2 and V is TRBV5-1; D call uncertain. Trimming cost V 4 bases and J 4 bases, with 14 bases left between them. CDR3 length: 15 residues. Germline values: CDR1 SGHRS, CDR2 YFSETQ. The CDR3 region has the DNA TGCGCCAGCAGCCCTACGCAGCGCGGCACCGGGGAGCTGTTTTTT. It codes for CASSPTQRGTGELFF.

The chain couples TRBV18 to TRBJ1-1; TRBD1 matches at 7 bases. The CDR3 extends over 14 amino acids. J lost 0 bases, V lost 3 bases, and 1 base had no gene match. Germline V gives CDR1 KGHSH, CDR2 LQKENI. CDR3 residues: CASSPGQMNTEAFF. The CDR3 nucleotides are TGTGCCAGCTCACCGGGACAGATGAACACTGAAGCTTTCTTT.

The chain links TRBV9 to TRBJ2-1, with 13 bases matching TRBD2. This CDR3 is 19 amino acids long. Germline V gene sequence: CDR1 SGDLS, CDR2 YYNGEE. J gave up 4 bases and V 4 bases, and 14 bases lay outside the gene matches. The chain's CDR3 is CASSPLGGLAGAGYNEQFF. The CDR3 coding sequence is TGTGCCAGCAGCCCTCTAGGCGGACTAGCGGGAGCGGGATACAATGAGCAGTTCTTC.

The genes are TRBV19 and TRBJ1-1, with TRBD1 matching over 8 bases. CDR3 length: 17 residues. J gave up 6 bases and V 1 base, and 13 bases lay outside the gene matches. The V gene's germline CDR1 is LNHDA and CDR2 SQIVND (reference sequence). The CDR3: CASSIGPWTGTSSEAFF. The DNA for the CDR3 is TGTGCCAGTAGTATAGGCCCCTGGACAGGGACCTCCTCTGAAGCTTTCTTT.

This clone was counted only a few times. The chain joins TRBV7-8 to TRBJ1-1, with TRBD1 matching 10 bases. The germline V gene has CDR1 SGHVS and CDR2 FQNEAQ. V trimming: 5 bases; J trimming: 3 bases; junction bases outside the gene matches: 6. CDR3 length equals 15 residues. This chain's CDR3 is CASSPRQGADTEAFF. Here the CDR3 DNA reads TGTGCCAGCAGCCCTCGACAGGGGGCGGACACTGAAGCTTTCTTT.

The chain recombines TRBV11-3 with TRBJ2-2, with D possibly matching TRBD2 (5 bases). The V end was cut by 6 bases, the J end by 3 bases, with 17 bases between. Germline V gene lookup returns CDR1 SGHNT and CDR2 YENEEA. The CDR3 totals 16 residues. For the CDR3, the DNA is TGTGCCAGCAGAGAGTTGAGCCGGCGGGACACCGGGGAGCTGTTTTTT. Amino acid sequence: CASRELSRRDTGELFF.

V usage is TRBV19 and J usage is TRBJ1-2; 8 bases map to TRBD1. V lost 7 bases to trimming and J lost 4 bases; unmatched junction nucleotides: 8. The CDR3 is made up of 14 amino acids. CDR1 is LNHDA, CDR2 SQIVND, per germline (reference sequence). The CDR3 coding sequence is TGTGCCAGTACCCCGACAGGGGTGGGCTATGGCTACACCTTC. Protein sequence: CASTPTGVGYGYTF.

V usage is TRBV5-1 and J usage is TRBJ1-1; weak D call: TRBD1 (5 bases). V was shortened by 7 bases and J by 3 bases, with 16 bases between the two germline ends. The germline V gene encodes CDR1 SGHRS and CDR2 YFSETQ. The CDR3 totals 14 residues. The CDR3 DNA is TGCGCCAGCTCGAGCGGGGGTGGGGACACTGAAGCTTTCTTT. Protein sequence: CASSSGGGDTEAFF.

V gene TRBV19 combines with J gene TRBJ1-1; D remains unclear. This CDR3 contains 10 residues. V was pared by 7 bases and J by 5 bases, with 5 bases between. Germline V CDR1 and CDR2: LNHDA, SQIVND (reference sequence). The CDR3 reads CASMATEAFF. CDR3 coding DNA: TGTGCCAGTATGGCTACTGAAGCTTTCTTT.

The chain carries TRBV12-5 and TRBJ1-2; possible D gene TRBD1, 6 bases. Germline V CDR1 and CDR2: LGHNT, FRNRAP. The CDR3 loop spans 13 amino acids. The germline V and J ends were trimmed by 0 bases and 6 bases, with 8 bases remaining between them. CDR3 region: CASGLVSGDGYTF. The CDR3 DNA is TGTGCTAGTGGTTTGGTGTCAGGGGATGGCTACACCTTC. Combining the CDR3 with reference TRBV12-5 and TRBJ1-2 gives the whole variable domain DARVTQTPRHKVTEMGQEVTMRCQPILGHNTVFWYRQTMMQGLELLAYFRNRAPLDDSGMPKDRFSAEMPDATLATLKIQPSEPRDSAVYFCASGLVSGDGYTFGSGTRLTVV.

The chain carries TRBV5-6 and TRBJ1-5; a possible D gene is TRBD1 (5 bases). The CDR3 sequence is 15 residues long. The germline V gene has CDR1 SGHDT and CDR2 YYEEEE. The V gene lost 4 bases and the J gene lost 2 bases, with 13 bases spanning the gap. CDR3 residues: CASSQGGGGNQPQHF. In DNA form, the CDR3 reads TGTGCCAGCAGCCAGGGCGGGGGAGGCAATCAGCCCCAGCATTTT.

The chain couples TRBV10-1 to TRBJ2-7; D is ambiguous. Trimming cost V 2 bases and J 4 bases, with 15 bases left between them. The CDR3 is 15 residues long. Germline CDR1 and CDR2: WNHNN and SYGVQD (reference sequence). DNA for the CDR3: TGCGCCAGCAGTGAGGGTCTCACCTCTATTTACGAGCAGTACTTC. It yields the protein CASSEGLTSIYEQYF.

V gene TRBV7-9 combines with J gene TRBJ2-3; D is possibly TRBD2 (6 bases). Germline V gives CDR1 SEHNR, CDR2 FQNEAQ (reference sequence). The CDR3 has 15 residues. V lost 5 bases and J 5 bases, leaving 17 bases between the germline ends. CDR3 sequence reads: CASSPGRGILDTQYF. The CDR3, as DNA: TGTGCCAGCAGCCCGGGTCGCGGGATACTAGATACGCAGTATTTT.

This clone was detected once. This chain uses TRBV5-6 with TRBJ1-2, with D unresolved. Trimming took 6 bases from V and 1 from J, leaving 10 bases between them. CDR1 and CDR2 (germline): SGHDT, YYEEEE. This CDR3 has 13 residues. This CDR3 is CASTLGSNYGYTF. As DNA, the CDR3 is TGTGCCAGCACCCTGGGCAGTAACTATGGCTACACCTTC.

This sequence joins TRBV5-1 and TRBJ2-7; 9 bases match TRBD2. V shed 3 bases and J 3 bases; nucleotides not matched to a gene: 4. This CDR3 has 14 amino acids. Germline CDR1 reads SGHRS; CDR2 reads YFSETQ. The CDR3 coding sequence is TGCGCCAGCAGCTCTACTAGCGGGCTCTACGAGCAGTACTTC. It is translated as CASSSTSGLYEQYF. The full variable domain, its missing parts supplied by reference TRBV5-1 and TRBJ2-7, is KAGVTQTPRYLIKTRGQQVTLSCSPISGHRSVSWYQQTPGQGLQFLFEYFSETQRNKGNFPGRFSGRQFSNSRSEMNVSTLELGDSALYLCASSSTSGLYEQYFGPGTRLTVT.

The genes are TRBV7-2 and TRBJ2-5; 10 positions agree with TRBD1. Trimming at V came to 5 bases and at J to 7 bases, leaving 7 bases not matched to a gene. Per the germline V gene, CDR1 is SGHTA and CDR2 is FQGNSA. This CDR3 spans 14 amino acids. CDR3 coding DNA: TGTGCCAGCAGCGCACACCGGGACAGGGGGACCCAGTACTTC. It yields the protein CASSAHRDRGTQYF.

This clone was seen a single time. V usage is TRBV20-1 and J usage is TRBJ2-7, with no clear D. The CDR3 runs to 11 residues. Germline V gene sequence: CDR1 DFQATT, CDR2 SNEGSKA (reference sequence). V was cut by 2 bases and J by 7 bases, with 9 bases left in between. The CDR3 sequence: CSARFLREQYF. The CDR3 nucleotides read TGCAGTGCTAGATTTCTACGGGAGCAGTACTTC.

This chain links TRBV7-2 with TRBJ2-7; TRBD1 aligns across 8 bases. The CDR3 covers 13 residues. The V gene's germline CDR1 is SGHTA and CDR2 FQGNSA. Germline trimming cut 5 bases from V and 5 bases from J; bases unmatched to any gene: 5. Written as DNA, the CDR3 is TGTGCCAGCAGCCCGGGACAGGTGAACGAGCAGTACTTC. It yields the protein CASSPGQVNEQYF.

The chain uses TRBV27 and TRBJ1-4; 7 positions match TRBD1. With V trimmed by 5 bases and J by 6 bases, 9 bases remained unmatched. Germline V gives CDR1 MNHEY, CDR2 SMNVEV (reference sequence). The CDR3 totals 15 residues. The CDR3 sequence is CASSVSGTEYEKLFF. The DNA of the CDR3 is TGTGCCAGCAGTGTTTCCGGGACAGAATATGAAAAACTGTTTTTT.

This rearrangement joins TRBV5-4 to TRBJ2-7; weak D call: TRBD2 (6 bases). The V end lost 3 bases, the J end lost 2 bases, and 6 bases lay between the germline ends. Looked up from germline, CDR1 is SGHNT and CDR2 is YYREEE (reference sequence). The CDR3 is 12 residues long. CDR3 sequence (DNA): TGTGCCAGCAGCTGGGGGGCCTACGAGCAGTACTTC. This gives the protein CASSWGAYEQYF. Supplemented by reference TRBV5-4 and TRBJ2-7, the full variable domain reads ETGVTQSPTHLIKTRGQQVTLRCSSQSGHNTVSWYQQALGQGPQFIFQYYREEENGRGNFPPRFSGLQFPNYSSELNVNALELDDSALYLCASSWGAYEQYFGPGTRLTVT.

V is TRBV7-9 and J is TRBJ2-5; 8 nucleotides agree with TRBD1. The CDR3 sequence is 15 residues long. Germline V lookup: CDR1 SEHNR, CDR2 FQNEAQ (reference sequence). Trimming removed 2 bases from V and 5 bases from J; junction bases left unmatched: 7. The CDR3 protein is CASSLSGQGGETQYF. In nucleotides, the CDR3 is TGTGCCAGCAGCTTATCAGGACAGGGCGGGGAGACCCAGTACTTC.

This clone has just a few counts. This chain connects TRBV4-3 to TRBJ1-4; D not certain. The germline V and J ends were trimmed by 0 bases and 11 bases, with 10 bases remaining between them. In germline, CDR1 is LGHNA, CDR2 YSLEER. The CDR3 spans 13 residues. The CDR3 DNA is TGCGCCAGCAGCCAAGACCGAGGCGGGAAACTGTTTTTT. This codes for CASSQDRGGKLFF.

The chain uses TRBV19 and TRBJ1-6; D perhaps matches TRBD1 (6 bases). The CDR3 loop spans 17 amino acids. CDR1 is LNHDA, CDR2 SQIVND, per germline (reference sequence). Trimming removed 3 bases at V and 3 bases at J, with 15 bases between. CDR3: CASSIRGGPNYNSPLHF. The CDR3 bases are TGTGCCAGTAGTATTCGCGGGGGGCCAAACTATAATTCACCCCTCCACTTT.

V gene TRBV5-6 combines with J gene TRBJ1-4; 8 positions agree with TRBD1. J lost 7 bases, V lost 3 bases, and 5 bases had no gene match. This CDR3 contains 14 residues. Germline V CDR1 and CDR2: SGHDT, YYEEEE. The CDR3, as DNA: TGTGCCAGCAGCTCAACAGGGGGAGGTGAAAAACTGTTTTTT. It encodes CASSSTGGGEKLFF.